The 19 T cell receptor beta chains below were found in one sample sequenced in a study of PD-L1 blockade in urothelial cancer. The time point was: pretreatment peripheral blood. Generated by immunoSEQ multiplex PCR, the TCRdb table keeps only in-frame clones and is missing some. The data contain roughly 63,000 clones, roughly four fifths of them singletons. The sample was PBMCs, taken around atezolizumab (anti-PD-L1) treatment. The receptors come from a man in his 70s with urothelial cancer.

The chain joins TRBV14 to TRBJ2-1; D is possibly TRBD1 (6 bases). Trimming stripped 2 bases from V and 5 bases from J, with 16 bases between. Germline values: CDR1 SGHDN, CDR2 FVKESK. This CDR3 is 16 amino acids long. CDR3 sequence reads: CASSQILGQGNNEQFF. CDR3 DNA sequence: TGTGCCAGCAGCCAAATACTGGGCCAGGGGAACAATGAGCAGTTCTTC.

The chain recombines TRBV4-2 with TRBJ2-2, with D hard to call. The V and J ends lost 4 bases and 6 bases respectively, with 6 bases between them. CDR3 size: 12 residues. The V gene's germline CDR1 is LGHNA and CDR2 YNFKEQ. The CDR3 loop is CASSRVAGELFF. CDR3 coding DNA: TGTGCCAGCAGCCGAGTGGCCGGGGAGCTGTTTTTT.

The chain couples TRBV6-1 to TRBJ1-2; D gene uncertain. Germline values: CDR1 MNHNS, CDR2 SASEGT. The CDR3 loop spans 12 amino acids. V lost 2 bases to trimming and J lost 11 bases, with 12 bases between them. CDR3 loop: CASSELLRGYTF. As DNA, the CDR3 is TGTGCCAGCAGTGAACTTCTACGAGGGTACACCTTC.

CDR3 sequence reads: CASSYVPGQGGETQYF. CDR3 coding DNA: TGTGCCAGCAGTTACGTACCCGGACAGGGTGGGGAGACCCAGTACTTC. This chain uses TRBV6-6 with TRBJ2-5; TRBD1 matches at 8 bases. The ends lost 2 bases at V and 5 bases at J; junction bases unmatched: 10. Looked up from germline, CDR1 is MNHNY and CDR2 is SVGAGI (reference sequence). This CDR3 spans 16 amino acids.

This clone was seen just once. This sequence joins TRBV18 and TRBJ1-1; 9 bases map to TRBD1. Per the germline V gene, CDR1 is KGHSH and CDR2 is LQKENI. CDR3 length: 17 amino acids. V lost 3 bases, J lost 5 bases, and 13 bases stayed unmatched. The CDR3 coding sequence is TGTGCCAGCTCACCCGTTGGATCGACAGGGGGAAGTACTGAAGCTTTCTTT. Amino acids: CASSPVGSTGGSTEAFF.

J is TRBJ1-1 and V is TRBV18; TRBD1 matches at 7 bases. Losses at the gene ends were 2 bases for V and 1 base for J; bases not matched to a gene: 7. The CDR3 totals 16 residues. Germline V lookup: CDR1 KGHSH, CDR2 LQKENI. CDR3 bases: TGTGCCAGCTCACCAGTCGCCAGGGGGACGAACACTGAAGCTTTCTTT. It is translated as CASSPVARGTNTEAFF.

DNA for the CDR3: TGTGCCAGCAGCTTAGATCAGGGCCACGGGGGGACTATCTTAAATTACGAGCAGTACTTC. Its protein is CASSLDQGHGGTILNYEQYF. The chain has TRBV11-2 and TRBJ2-7, with TRBD2 identical over 7 bases. The CDR3 runs 20 residues. CDR1 and CDR2 from the germline V gene are SGHAT and FQNNGV. V lost 0 bases, J lost 4 bases, and 21 bases stayed unmatched.

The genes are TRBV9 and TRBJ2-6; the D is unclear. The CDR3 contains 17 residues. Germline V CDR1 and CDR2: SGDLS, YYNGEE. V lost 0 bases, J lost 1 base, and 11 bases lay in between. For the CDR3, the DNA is TGTGCCAGCAGCGTAGCTACCTGGAGTTCTGGGGCCAACGTCCTGACTTTC. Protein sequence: CASSVATWSSGANVLTF.

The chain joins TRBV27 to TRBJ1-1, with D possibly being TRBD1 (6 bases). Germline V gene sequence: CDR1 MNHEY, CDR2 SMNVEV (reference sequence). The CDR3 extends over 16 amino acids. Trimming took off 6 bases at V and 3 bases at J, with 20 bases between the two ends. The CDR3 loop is CASSLIYREPYTEAFF. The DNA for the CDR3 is TGTGCCAGCAGCTTAATATACAGGGAGCCTTACACTGAAGCTTTCTTT.

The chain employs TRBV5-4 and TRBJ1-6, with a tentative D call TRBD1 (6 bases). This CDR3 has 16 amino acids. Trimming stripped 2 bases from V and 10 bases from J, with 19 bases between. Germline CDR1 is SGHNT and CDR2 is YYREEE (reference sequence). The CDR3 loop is CASSLPTGRTGSPLHF. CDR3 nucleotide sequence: TGTGCCAGCAGCTTACCGACAGGACGAACAGGATCACCCCTCCACTTT.

The DNA of the CDR3 is TGTGCCTGGAGTGCCGTGACAGGGGGCGAAAAACTGTTTTTT. Protein: CAWSAVTGGEKLFF. The genes are TRBV30 and TRBJ1-4; 10 bases match TRBD1. The J segment lost 8 bases and the V segment lost 1 base, leaving 4 bases of the junction unmatched. Germline V gene sequence: CDR1 GTSNPN, CDR2 SVGIG (reference sequence). The CDR3 has 14 residues.

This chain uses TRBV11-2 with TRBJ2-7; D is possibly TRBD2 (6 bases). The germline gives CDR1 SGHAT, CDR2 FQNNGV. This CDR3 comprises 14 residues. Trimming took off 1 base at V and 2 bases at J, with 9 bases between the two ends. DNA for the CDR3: TGTGCCAGCAGCTTAGTTGGCGGGACCTACGAGCAGTACTTC. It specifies CASSLVGGTYEQYF.

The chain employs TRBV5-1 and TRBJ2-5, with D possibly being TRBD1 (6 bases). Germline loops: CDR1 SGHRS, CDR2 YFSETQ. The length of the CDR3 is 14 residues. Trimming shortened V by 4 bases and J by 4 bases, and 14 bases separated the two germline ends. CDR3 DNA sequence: TGCGCCAGCAGCGACGGCAGGGGTGGAGAGACCCAGTACTTC. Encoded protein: CASSDGRGGETQYF.

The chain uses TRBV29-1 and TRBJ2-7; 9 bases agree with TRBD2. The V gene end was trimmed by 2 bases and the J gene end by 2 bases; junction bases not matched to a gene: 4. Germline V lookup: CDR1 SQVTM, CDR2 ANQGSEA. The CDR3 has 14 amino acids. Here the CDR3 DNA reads TGCAGCGTTGAAAGCGGGAGGTCCCCCTACGAGCAGTACTTC. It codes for CSVESGRSPYEQYF.

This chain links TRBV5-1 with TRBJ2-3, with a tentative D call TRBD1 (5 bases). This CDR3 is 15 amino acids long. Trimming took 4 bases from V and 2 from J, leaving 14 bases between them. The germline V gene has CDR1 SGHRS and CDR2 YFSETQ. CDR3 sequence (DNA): TGCGCCAGCAGCCCTCAAGGACACCCCACAGATACGCAGTATTTT. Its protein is CASSPQGHPTDTQYF.

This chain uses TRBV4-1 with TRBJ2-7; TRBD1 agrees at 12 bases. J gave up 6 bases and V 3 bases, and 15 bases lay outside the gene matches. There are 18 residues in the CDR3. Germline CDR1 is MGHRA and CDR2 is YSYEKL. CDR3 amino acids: CASSQHLGTGGPAAEQYF. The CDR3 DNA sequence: TGCGCCAGCAGCCAGCACCTGGGGACAGGGGGCCCAGCGGCCGAGCAGTACTTC.

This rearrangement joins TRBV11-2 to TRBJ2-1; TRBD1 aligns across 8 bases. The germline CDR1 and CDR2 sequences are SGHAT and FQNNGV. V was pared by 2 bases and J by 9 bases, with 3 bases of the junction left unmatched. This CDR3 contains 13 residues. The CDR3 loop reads CASSLTQGAEQFF. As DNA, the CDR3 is TGTGCCAGCAGCTTAACGCAGGGGGCTGAGCAGTTCTTC. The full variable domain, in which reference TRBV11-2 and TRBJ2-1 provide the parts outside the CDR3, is EAGVAQSPRYKIIEKRQSVAFWCNPISGHATLYWYQQILGQGPKLLIQFQNNGVVDDSQLPKDRFSAERLKGVDSTLKIQPAKLEDSAVYLCASSLTQGAEQFFGPGTRLTVL.

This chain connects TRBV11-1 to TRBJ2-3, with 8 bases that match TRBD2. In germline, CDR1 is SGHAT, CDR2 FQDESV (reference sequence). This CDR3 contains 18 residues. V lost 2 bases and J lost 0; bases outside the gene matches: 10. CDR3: CASSLSGGAYSSTDTQYF. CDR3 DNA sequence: TGTGCCAGCAGCTTAAGCGGGGGAGCCTACTCTAGCACAGATACGCAGTATTTT.

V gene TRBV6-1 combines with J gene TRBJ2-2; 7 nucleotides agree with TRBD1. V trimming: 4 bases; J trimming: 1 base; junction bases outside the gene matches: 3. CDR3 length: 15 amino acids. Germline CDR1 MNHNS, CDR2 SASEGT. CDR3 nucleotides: TGTGCCAGCAGTGGCCGGACAGGGAACACCGGGGAGCTGTTTTTT. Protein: CASSGRTGNTGELFF.